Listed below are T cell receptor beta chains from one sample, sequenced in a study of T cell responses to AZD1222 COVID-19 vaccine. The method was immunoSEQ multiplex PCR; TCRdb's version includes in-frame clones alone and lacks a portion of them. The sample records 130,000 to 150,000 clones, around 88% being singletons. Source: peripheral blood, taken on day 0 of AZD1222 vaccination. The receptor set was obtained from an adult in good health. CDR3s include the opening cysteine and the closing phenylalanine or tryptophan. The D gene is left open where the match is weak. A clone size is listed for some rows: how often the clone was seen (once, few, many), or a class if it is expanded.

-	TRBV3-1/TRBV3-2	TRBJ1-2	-	CASSQGGTVVGYTF	TGTGCCAGCAGCCAAGGTGGGACTGTTGTCGGCTACACCTTC
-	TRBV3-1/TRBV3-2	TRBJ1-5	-	CASSQHGERNQPQHF	TGTGCCAGCAGCCAACACGGGGAACGGAATCAGCCCCAGCATTTT
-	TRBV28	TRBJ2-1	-	CASSLGGGAGNEQFF	TGTGCCAGCAGTTTAGGCGGGGGCGCGGGAAATGAGCAGTTCTTC
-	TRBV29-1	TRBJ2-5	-	CSVAGQVAGETQYF	TGCAGCGTTGCTGGCCAGGTTGCCGGCGAGACCCAGTACTTC
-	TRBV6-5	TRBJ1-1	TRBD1	CASSRQGPNTEAFF	TGTGCCAGCAGTAGACAGGGACCGAACACTGAAGCTTTCTTT
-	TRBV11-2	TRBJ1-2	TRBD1	CASSLDLRDRGYGYTF	TGTGCCAGCAGCCTCGACTTACGGGACAGGGGGTATGGCTACACCTTC
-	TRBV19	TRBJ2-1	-	CASSMTGAYNEQFF	TGTGCCAGTAGTATGACCGGGGCGTACAATGAGCAGTTCTTC
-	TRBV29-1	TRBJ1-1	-	CSVVGGRAFF	TGCAGCGTTGTCGGGGGGCGAGCTTTCTTT
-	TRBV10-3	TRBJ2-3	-	CAISEPTSSTDTQYF	TGTGCCATCAGTGAGCCGACTTCTAGCACAGATACGCAGTATTTT
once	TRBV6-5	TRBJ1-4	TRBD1	CASSSRQGAEKLFF	TGTGCCAGCAGCTCTAGACAGGGGGCTGAAAAACTGTTTTTT
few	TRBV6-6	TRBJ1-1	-	CASSYRQENTEAFF	TGTGCCAGCAGTTACCGTCAAGAGAACACTGAAGCTTTCTTT
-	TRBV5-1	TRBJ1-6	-	CASSLAREGSNRNNSPLHF	TGCGCCAGCAGCTTGGCCCGTGAAGGGTCAAATCGAAATAATTCACCCCTCCACTTT
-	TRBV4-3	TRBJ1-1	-	CASSQDGGGGRVTEAFF	TGCGCCAGCAGCCAAGATGGGGGCGGGGGACGCGTCACTGAAGCTTTCTTT
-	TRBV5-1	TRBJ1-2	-	CASSLVTAGYGYTF	TGCGCCAGCAGCTTGGTGACTGCAGGGTATGGCTACACCTTC
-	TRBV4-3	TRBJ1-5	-	CASSQDAGGWNQPQHF	TGCGCCAGCAGCCAAGATGCGGGTGGATGGAATCAGCCCCAGCATTTT
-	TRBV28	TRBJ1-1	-	CASRGPFTEAFF	TGTGCCAGCAGGGGACCGTTTACTGAAGCTTTCTTT
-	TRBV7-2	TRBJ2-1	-	CASSPSVSRSANEQFF	TGTGCCAGCAGCCCCTCCGTCTCTAGGTCAGCCAATGAGCAGTTCTTC
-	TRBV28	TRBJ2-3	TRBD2	CASSIWTSGYSTDTQYF	TGTGCCAGCAGTATCTGGACTAGCGGGTATAGCACAGATACGCAGTATTTT
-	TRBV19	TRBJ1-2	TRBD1	CASSMGTGNYGYTF	TGTGCCAGTAGTATGGGGACAGGCAACTATGGCTACACCTTC
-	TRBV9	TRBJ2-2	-	CASSVGQFRTGELFF	TGTGCCAGCAGCGTCGGACAGTTCCGTACCGGGGAGCTGTTTTTT
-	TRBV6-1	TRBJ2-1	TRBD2	CASSERPGLAGSGQFF	TGTGCCAGCAGTGAACGTCCGGGACTAGCGGGGAGTGGGCAGTTCTTC
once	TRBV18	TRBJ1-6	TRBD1	CASSQPTGLLHF	TGTGCCAGCTCGCAACCGACAGGGCTTCTCCACTTT
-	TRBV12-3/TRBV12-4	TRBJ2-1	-	CASSWTGALLRLF	TGTGCCAGCAGCTGGACGGGGGCTCTACTGCGGCTCTTC
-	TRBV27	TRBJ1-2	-	CASSLRVTANYGYTF	TGTGCCAGCAGTTTAAGGGTGACAGCTAACTATGGCTACACCTTC
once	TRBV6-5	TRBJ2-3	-	CASRWSTGTDTQYF	TGTGCCAGCCGATGGAGTACAGGGACAGATACGCAGTATTTT
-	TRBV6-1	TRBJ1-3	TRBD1	CASSDTGEAGNTIYF	TGTGCCAGCAGTGATACAGGGGAGGCCGGAAACACCATATATTTT
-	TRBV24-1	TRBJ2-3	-	CATRGWGDSSTDTQYF	TGTGCCACCAGAGGGTGGGGGGATAGTAGCACAGATACGCAGTATTTT
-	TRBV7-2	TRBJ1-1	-	CASSLGGLLPYEAFF	TGTGCCAGCAGCTTAGGGGGCCTCCTCCCGTATGAAGCTTTCTTT
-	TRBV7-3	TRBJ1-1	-	CASSLAANTEAFF	TGTGCCAGCAGCTTAGCAGCGAACACTGAAGCTTTCTTT
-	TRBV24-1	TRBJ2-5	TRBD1	CATSAGTGAWETQYF	TGTGCCACCAGTGCTGGGACAGGGGCGTGGGAGACCCAGTACTTC
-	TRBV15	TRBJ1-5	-	CATSRDQEVLNQPQHF	TGTGCCACCAGCAGAGATCAAGAGGTTCTCAATCAGCCCCAGCATTTT
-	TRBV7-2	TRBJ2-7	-	CASSQAGLTYEQYF	TGTGCCAGCAGCCAGGCGGGATTGACCTACGAGCAGTACTTC
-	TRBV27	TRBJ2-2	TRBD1	CASRGTANTGELFF	TGTGCCAGCAGGGGGACAGCCAACACCGGGGAGCTGTTTTTT
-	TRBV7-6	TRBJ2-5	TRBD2	CASSLVPSGGAGETQYF	TGTGCCAGCAGCTTAGTCCCAAGCGGGGGGGCCGGAGAGACCCAGTACTTC
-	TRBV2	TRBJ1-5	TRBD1	CASSDQGASNQPQHF	TGTGCCAGCAGTGATCAGGGGGCGAGCAATCAGCCCCAGCATTTT
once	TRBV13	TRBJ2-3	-	CASSLYLGRRTDTQYF	TGTGCCAGCAGCTTATATTTGGGCAGACGCACAGATACGCAGTATTTT
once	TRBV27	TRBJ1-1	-	CASRADMREAFF	TGTGCCAGCAGGGCGGATATGCGAGAAGCTTTCTTT
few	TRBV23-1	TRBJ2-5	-	CASSQYRSYQETQYF	TGCGCCAGCAGTCAATACAGGTCGTACCAAGAGACCCAGTACTTC
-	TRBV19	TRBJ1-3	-	CAPYGLGNTIYF	TGTGCCCCCTATGGTCTCGGAAACACCATATATTTT
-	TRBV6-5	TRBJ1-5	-	CASSYDANQPQHF	TGTGCCAGCAGTTACGACGCTAATCAGCCCCAGCATTTT
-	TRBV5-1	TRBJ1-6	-	CAPGAGSASSPLHF	TGCGCCCCTGGCGCGGGCTCCGCGTCTTCACCCCTCCACTTT
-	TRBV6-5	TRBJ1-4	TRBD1	CASSSRTGGGKLFF	TGTGCCAGCAGTAGTCGGACAGGGGGCGGAAAACTGTTTTTT
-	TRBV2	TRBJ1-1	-	CASRADSMNTEAFF	TGTGCCAGCAGGGCTGACAGCATGAACACTGAAGCTTTCTTT